Listed below are T cell receptor beta chains from one sample, sequenced in a study of shared clonotypes between healthy human individuals. Sequenced by immunoSEQ multiplex PCR; TCRdb stores in-frame clones only, minus some. The sample holds some 480,000 clones, approximately 79% seen once. The material sequenced was PBMCs. The receptors derive from a middle-aged woman in good health. Some clones in this sample may be carry-over from other donors' samples. The CDR3 runs from the conserved cysteine through the conserved F or W. D genes are given only for firm matches. Some rows have no size entry. The others give once, few or many, or a class for an expanded clone.

j_call | v_call | d_call | clone_size | cdr3_length | cdr3_aa | cdr3_nt
TRBJ2-7 | TRBV9 | NA | NA | 16 | CTSSVGPGQSSYEQYF | TGTACCAGCAGCGTAGGGCCAGGGCAAAGCTCCTACGAGCAGTACTTC
TRBJ1-1 | TRBV2 | TRBD1 | NA | 16 | CASRPGQVLMNTEAFF | TGTGCCAGCAGGCCGGGACAGGTCCTCATGAACACTGAAGCTTTCTTT
TRBJ1-5 | TRBV15 | NA | NA | 15 | CATSINFIGVEPQHF | TGTGCCACCAGCATTAATTTCATAGGGGTTGAGCCCCAGCATTTT
TRBJ2-7 | TRBV18 | TRBD2 | NA | 12 | CASSPSGGEQYF | TGTGCCAGCTCACCCTCGGGGGGGGAGCAGTACTTC
TRBJ1-1 | TRBV6-5 | NA | NA | 15 | CASSSPGSPNTEAFF | TGTGCCAGCAGCTCCCCAGGGAGCCCGAACACTGAAGCTTTCTTT
TRBJ1-1 | TRBV4-1 | NA | NA | 15 | CASTNQIGGGTEAFF | TGCGCCAGCACTAATCAAATAGGGGGTGGCACTGAAGCCTTCTTT
TRBJ2-7 | TRBV6-1 | TRBD1 | NA | 13 | CASARQGNYEQYF | TGTGCCAGCGCGAGACAGGGAAACTACGAGCAGTACTTC
TRBJ2-5 | TRBV19 | TRBD1 | NA | 15 | CASSTRGSRGETQYF | TGTGCCAGTAGTACCCGGGGCTCCAGGGGGGAGACCCAGTACTTC
TRBJ1-2 | TRBV6-4 | TRBD1 | NA | 16 | CASSDSGRGRFDGYTF | TGTGCCAGCAGTGACTCGGGCAGGGGGCGGTTCGATGGCTACACCTTC
TRBJ1-1 | TRBV19 | NA | NA | 14 | CASRDRGTDTEAFF | TGTGCCAGTAGAGATAGGGGGACGGACACTGAAGCTTTCTTT
TRBJ2-1 | TRBV7-9 | NA | few | 15 | CASSLMIGTYNEQFF | TGTGCCAGCAGCTTAATGATCGGGACCTACAATGAGCAGTTCTTC
TRBJ2-1 | TRBV10-3 | TRBD1 | NA | 14 | CAISEGQGGDEQFF | TGTGCCATCAGTGAGGGACAGGGGGGGGATGAGCAGTTCTTC
TRBJ2-1 | TRBV5-1 | TRBD2 | NA | 17 | CASSLGTSEPYYNEQFF | TGCGCCAGCAGCTTGGGTACTAGCGAGCCCTACTACAATGAGCAGTTCTTC
TRBJ2-7 | TRBV27 | NA | NA | 14 | CASSRQRYSYEQYF | TGTGCCAGCAGTCGCCAGCGGTACTCCTACGAGCAGTACTTC
TRBJ1-1 | TRBV30 | NA | many | 13 | CAWEGNMNTEAFF | TGTGCCTGGGAGGGAAACATGAACACTGAAGCTTTCTTT
TRBJ2-1 | TRBV18 | TRBD2 | NA | 15 | CASSPGLAGVNEQFF | TGTGCCAGCTCACCGGGACTAGCGGGCGTCAATGAGCAGTTCTTC
TRBJ2-5 | TRBV27 | NA | NA | 14 | CASSLVQDEETQYF | TGTGCCAGCAGTTTGGTACAGGACGAAGAGACCCAGTACTTC
TRBJ2-2 | TRBV5-1 | TRBD2 | NA | 17 | CASSLLASGMGSGELFF | TGCGCCAGCAGCTTGTTGGCTAGCGGGATGGGGTCCGGGGAGCTGTTTTTT
TRBJ1-5 | TRBV12-1 | NA | NA | 17 | CASSFYGGHFSNQPQHF | TGTGCCAGCAGCTTTTATGGTGGCCACTTCAGCAATCAGCCCCAGCATTTT
TRBJ2-7 | TRBV14 | TRBD2 | NA | 17 | CASSSRGLADYSYEQYF | TGTGCCAGCAGCTCCCGCGGACTAGCGGACTACTCCTACGAGCAGTACTTC
TRBJ2-7 | TRBV5-1 | NA | NA | 14 | CASSLGVGLHEQYF | TGCGCCAGCAGCTTGGGAGTGGGGCTCCACGAGCAGTACTTC
TRBJ1-6 | TRBV2 | TRBD1 | many | 14 | CASRGTGNNSPLHF | TGTGCCAGCAGAGGGACAGGGAACAATTCACCCCTCCACTTT
TRBJ2-7 | TRBV14 | NA | NA | 16 | CASSQVTIFDPYEQYF | TGTGCCAGCAGCCAAGTAACCATTTTCGACCCCTACGAGCAGTACTTC